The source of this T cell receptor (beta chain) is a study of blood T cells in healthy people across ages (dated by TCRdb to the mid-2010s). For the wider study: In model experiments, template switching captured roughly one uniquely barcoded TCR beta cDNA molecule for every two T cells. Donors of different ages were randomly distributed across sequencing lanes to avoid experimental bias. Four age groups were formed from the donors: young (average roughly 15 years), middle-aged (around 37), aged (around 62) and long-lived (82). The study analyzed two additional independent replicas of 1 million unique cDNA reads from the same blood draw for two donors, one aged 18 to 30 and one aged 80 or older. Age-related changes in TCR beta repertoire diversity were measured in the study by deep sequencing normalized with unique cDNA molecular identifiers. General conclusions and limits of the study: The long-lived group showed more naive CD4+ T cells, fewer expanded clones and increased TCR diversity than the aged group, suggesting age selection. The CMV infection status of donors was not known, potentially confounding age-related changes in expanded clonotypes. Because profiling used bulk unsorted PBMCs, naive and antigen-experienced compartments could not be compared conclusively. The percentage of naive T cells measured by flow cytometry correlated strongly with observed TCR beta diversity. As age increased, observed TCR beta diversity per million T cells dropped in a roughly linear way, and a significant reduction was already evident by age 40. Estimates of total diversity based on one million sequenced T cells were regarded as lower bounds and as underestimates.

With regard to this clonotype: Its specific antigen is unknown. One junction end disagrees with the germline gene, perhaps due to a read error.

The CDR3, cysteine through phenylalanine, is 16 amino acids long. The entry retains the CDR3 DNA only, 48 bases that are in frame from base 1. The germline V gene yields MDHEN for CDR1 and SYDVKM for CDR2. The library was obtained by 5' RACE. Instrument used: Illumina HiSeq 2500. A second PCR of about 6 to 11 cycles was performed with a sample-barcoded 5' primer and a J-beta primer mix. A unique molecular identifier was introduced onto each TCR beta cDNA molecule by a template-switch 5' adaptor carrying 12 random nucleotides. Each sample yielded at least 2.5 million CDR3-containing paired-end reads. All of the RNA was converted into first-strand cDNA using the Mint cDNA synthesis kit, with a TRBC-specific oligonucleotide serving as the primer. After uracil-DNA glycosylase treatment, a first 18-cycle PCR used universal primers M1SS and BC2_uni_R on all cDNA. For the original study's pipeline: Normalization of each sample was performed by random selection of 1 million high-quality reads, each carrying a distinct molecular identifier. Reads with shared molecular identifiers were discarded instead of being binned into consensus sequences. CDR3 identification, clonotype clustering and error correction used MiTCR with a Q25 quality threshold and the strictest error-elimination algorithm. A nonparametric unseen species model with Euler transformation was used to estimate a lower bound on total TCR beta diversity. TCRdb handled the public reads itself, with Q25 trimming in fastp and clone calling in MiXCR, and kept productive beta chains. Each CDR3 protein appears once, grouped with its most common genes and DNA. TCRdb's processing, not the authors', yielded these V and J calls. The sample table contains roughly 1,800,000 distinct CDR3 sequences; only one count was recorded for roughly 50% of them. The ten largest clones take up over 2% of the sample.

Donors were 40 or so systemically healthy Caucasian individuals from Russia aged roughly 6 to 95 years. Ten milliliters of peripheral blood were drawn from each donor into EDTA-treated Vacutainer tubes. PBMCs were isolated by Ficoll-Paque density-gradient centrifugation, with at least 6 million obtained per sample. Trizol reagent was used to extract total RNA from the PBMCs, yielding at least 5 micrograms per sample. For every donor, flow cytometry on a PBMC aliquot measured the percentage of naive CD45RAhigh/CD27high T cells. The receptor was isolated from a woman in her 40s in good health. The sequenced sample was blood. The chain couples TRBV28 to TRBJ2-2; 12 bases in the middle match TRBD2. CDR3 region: CASSFSLAGGTGELFF. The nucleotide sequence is TGTGCCAGCAGTTTTAGCCTAGCGGGAGGGACCGGGGAGCTATTTTTT.